The rows below give T cell receptor beta chains drawn from one sample of a study of vaccination and CD4 T cells after COVID-19. TCRdb independently ran MiXCR on the PCR reads; one entry per CDR3 protein. The data show around 12,000 distinct CDR3 sequences, 65% to 85% seen once. The antigens these receptors bind are not known. Sequences were obtained from CD4+ T cells from blood, cultured in vitro. These receptors all stem from a human donor who had recovered from COVID-19. Each CDR3 is given with its conserved first and last residue. A D gene is named only where the DNA matches it firmly. Not every row has a clone size; where given, it reads once, few, many or a size class.

CDR3: CASSPGLGIETQYF
DNA: TGTGCCAGCTCACCGGGACTAGGTATAGAGACCCAGTACTTC
J: TRBJ2-5
D: TRBD2
V: TRBV18
size: -

CDR3: CASTSGGARNNSPLHF
DNA: TGTGCCAGCACTTCTGGGGGGGCTAGGAATAATTCACCCCTCCACTTT
J: TRBJ1-6
D: -
V: TRBV28
size: -

CDR3: CASSLTGTTRTDTQYF
DNA: TGTGCCAGCAGCTTAACGGGGACTACCCGCACAGATACGCAGTATTTT
J: TRBJ2-3
D: TRBD2
V: TRBV7-3
size: -

CDR3: CSATGQGRAETQYF
DNA: TGCAGTGCTACGGGGCAGGGGAGGGCCGAGACCCAGTACTTC
J: TRBJ2-5
D: -
V: TRBV20-1
size: few

CDR3: CASSLEWSDYGYTF
DNA: TGTGCCAGCAGCTTAGAATGGTCGGATTATGGCTACACCTTC
J: TRBJ1-2
D: -
V: TRBV7-2
size: -

CDR3: CASSRLAGERNTQYF
DNA: TGTGCCAGCAGCCGGCTAGCGGGAGAAAGGAATACGCAGTATTTT
J: TRBJ2-3
D: TRBD2
V: TRBV4-2
size: once

CDR3: CSARGTGRRPQHF
DNA: TGCAGTGCTAGAGGGACAGGGCGTAGGCCCCAGCATTTT
J: TRBJ1-5
D: TRBD1
V: TRBV20-1
size: -

CDR3: CATSRHYQETQYF
DNA: TGTGCCACCTCCCGACACTATCAAGAGACCCAGTACTTC
J: TRBJ2-5
D: -
V: TRBV24-1
size: -

CDR3: CAWRGGRYGYTF
DNA: TGTGCCTGGAGAGGGGGGCGTTACGGCTACACCTTC
J: TRBJ1-2
D: -
V: TRBV30
size: large

CDR3: CASSFLGGNGYTF
DNA: TGTGCCAGCAGCTTCTTGGGGGGGAATGGCTACACCTTC
J: TRBJ1-2
D: -
V: TRBV7-2
size: -

CDR3: CASSLDGVYGYTF
DNA: TGTGCCAGCAGCTTAGACGGGGTCTATGGCTACACCTTC
J: TRBJ1-2
D: -
V: TRBV7-9
size: -

CDR3: CASSYSTDSNQPQHF
DNA: TGTGCCAGCAGTTACTCGACGGATAGCAATCAGCCCCAGCATTTT
J: TRBJ1-5
D: -
V: TRBV6-5
size: -

CDR3: CASSLWVAGGNEQFF
DNA: TGTGCCAGCAGTCTGTGGGTAGCGGGAGGTAATGAGCAGTTCTTC
J: TRBJ2-1
D: TRBD2
V: TRBV12-3/TRBV12-4
size: -

CDR3: CASSLGLNYEQYF
DNA: TGTGCCAGCAGCTTAGGGCTTAACTACGAGCAGTACTTC
J: TRBJ2-7
D: -
V: TRBV7-2
size: -

CDR3: CASKISDTQYF
DNA: TGTGCCAGCAAGATCTCAGATACGCAGTATTTT
J: TRBJ2-3
D: -
V: TRBV6-1
size: -

CDR3: CASTLLAGGILEQFF
DNA: TGTGCCAGCACCCTACTAGCGGGAGGAATTTTAGAGCAGTTCTTC
J: TRBJ2-1
D: TRBD2
V: TRBV7-2
size: -

CDR3: CASSLRAGSGNQPQHF
DNA: TGTGCCAGCAGCTTAAGGGCAGGGAGTGGCAATCAGCCCCAGCATTTT
J: TRBJ1-5
D: -
V: TRBV7-6
size: few

CDR3: CASSFTGTQDQPQHF
DNA: TGTGCCAGCAGCTTCACCGGGACGCAGGATCAGCCCCAGCATTTT
J: TRBJ1-5
D: -
V: TRBV7-2
size: few

CDR3: CASSESGRGASGGYTF
DNA: TGTGCCAGCAGTGAATCAGGGCGGGGGGCGAGTGGAGGCTACACCTTC
J: TRBJ1-2
D: -
V: TRBV25-1
size: few

CDR3: CATSARQGTYEQYF
DNA: TGTGCCACCAGTGCCCGACAGGGGACCTACGAGCAGTACTTC
J: TRBJ2-7
D: TRBD1
V: TRBV24-1
size: -

CDR3: CASSSHRDSGYEQYF
DNA: TGTGCCAGCAGTTCCCACCGGGACAGTGGTTACGAGCAGTACTTC
J: TRBJ2-7
D: TRBD1
V: TRBV12-3/TRBV12-4
size: -

CDR3: CASSSAREGSYEQYF
DNA: TGTGCCAGCAGTTCGGCGCGGGAGGGCTCCTACGAGCAGTACTTC
J: TRBJ2-7
D: TRBD2
V: TRBV6-5
size: -

CDR3: CASSSDSTNQPQHF
DNA: TGTGCCAGCAGTTCTGACAGCACTAATCAGCCCCAGCATTTT
J: TRBJ1-5
D: -
V: TRBV27
size: few

CDR3: CSAGVSSYEQYF
DNA: TGCAGTGCGGGGGTTAGCTCCTACGAGCAGTACTTC
J: TRBJ2-7
D: -
V: TRBV20-1
size: few

CDR3: CASSSRGRGGYTF
DNA: TGTGCCAGCAGCTCCAGGGGGCGCGGTGGCTACACCTTC
J: TRBJ1-2
D: TRBD1
V: TRBV7-2
size: -